Listed here are 8 T cell receptor beta chains from one sample, sequenced in a study of glioma-infiltrating T cells. The iRepertoire nested amplicon-rescue multiplex PCR amplified TCR alpha and beta CDR3s from RNA. Using its own MiXCR run on the multiplex PCR reads, TCRdb lists one record per CDR3 protein. The sample yields about 130,000 distinct CDR3 sequences, about 25% seen once. Sequenced input: glioma tissue, nonneoplastic brain tissue, or PBMCs (not recorded which). The origin of the receptors is a human donor with low-grade glioma or glioblastoma, undergoing nonglioma brain surgery, or in good health (not recorded which).

This clonotype appeared a few times. V gene TRBV5-1 combines with J gene TRBJ2-1, with D possibly TRBD1 on 5 matching bases. Germline-derived CDR1 and CDR2 are SGHRS and YFSETQ. V lost 4 bases and J 12 bases, leaving 14 bases between the germline ends. There are 12 residues in the CDR3. CDR3 DNA sequence: TGCGCCAGCAGCGTAGAGGACACCCGGCAGTTCTTC. Its translation is CASSVEDTRQFF.

This clonotype was observed many times. This rearrangement joins TRBV4-1 to TRBJ2-2; the D is unclear. Trimming cost V 8 bases and J 6 bases, with 16 bases left between them. Looked up from germline, CDR1 is MGHRA and CDR2 is YSYEKL. CDR3 size: 14 residues. The CDR3 coding sequence is TGCGCCAGCTTAAGTGCTCAGATCCCCGGGGAGCTGTTTTTT. Its translation: CASLSAQIPGELFF.

The rearrangement uses TRBV20-1 and TRBJ1-1; a possible D gene is TRBD1 (6 bases). Germline CDR1 is DFQATT and CDR2 is SNEGSKA (reference sequence). The CDR3 consists of 15 residues. Between the trimmed V and J ends, which lost 0 bases and 3 bases, there was a span of 14 bases. The CDR3 is CSARDVGGAHTEAFF. CDR3 in DNA: TGCAGTGCTAGAGATGTGGGGGGGGCGCACACTGAAGCTTTCTTT.

This clonotype was observed at least ten times. V usage is TRBV6-1 and J usage is TRBJ2-7; 7 bases fit TRBD1. V trimming: 5 bases; J trimming: 1 base; junction bases outside the gene matches: 5. Germline values: CDR1 MNHNS, CDR2 SASEGT. The length of the CDR3 is 14 residues. CDR3 nucleotide sequence: TGTGCCAGCAGTTCCCGACAGGGTTCCTACGAGCAGTACGTC. Translating gives CASSSRQGSYEQYV.

This clonotype was picked up many times. This chain connects TRBV28 to TRBJ1-1, with D unresolved. The CDR3 loop spans 10 amino acids. V was clipped by 8 bases and J by 1 base, with 2 bases between them. Germline CDR1 MDHEN, CDR2 SYDVKM. CDR3 loop: CASWNTEAFF. CDR3 DNA sequence: TGTGCCAGCTGGAACACTGAAGCTTTCTTT.

This clonotype has ten or more counts. The CDR3 DNA reads as TGTGCCAGCAGCATCACAGGGCGCTATGGCTACACCTTC. This encodes CASSITGRYGYTF. V usage is TRBV6-1 and J usage is TRBJ1-2; maybe TRBD1 (6 bases). Trimming took off 6 bases at V and 4 bases at J, with 12 bases between the two ends. The V gene's germline CDR1 is MNHNS and CDR2 SASEGT. The CDR3 extends over 13 amino acids.

This clonotype was recorded at least ten times. The chain combines TRBV6-1 with TRBJ1-5, with D tentatively TRBD1 (6 bases). This CDR3 region has 13 residues. The V end was cut by 6 bases, the J end by 3 bases, with 9 bases between. Germline lookup yields CDR1 MNHNS and CDR2 SASEGT. In DNA, the CDR3 is TGTGCCAGCAGACAGGGCCCCAATCAGCCCCAGCATTTT. Translation gives CASRQGPNQPQHF.

This clonotype was observed many times. V and J are TRBV27 and TRBJ2-3; D may be TRBD1 (6 bases). The V gene's germline CDR1 is MNHEY and CDR2 SMNVEV (reference sequence). V was pared by 5 bases and J by 7 bases, with 16 bases between. CDR3 length: 14 residues. This chain's CDR3 is CASSLVPGAYTQYF. The CDR3 DNA reads as TGTGCCAGCAGTCTAGTGCCAGGGGCCTATACGCAGTATTTT.